This TCR beta chain was observed in a study of shared clonotypes between healthy human individuals. The germline CDR1 and CDR2 sequences are MNHEY and SMNVEV (reference sequence). The CDR3 is made up of 14 amino acids. Trimming took 3 bases from V and 0 from J, leaving 7 bases between them. Roughly 200 ng DNA, around 30,000 T cell genomes, went into each sorted-subset replicate PCR. Source study methods: Filtering differed, since immunoSEQ gave only junction sequences and no quality scores. Here immunoSEQ multiplex PCR was the method, and the copy in TCRdb shows in-frame clones only, minus some. D and trimming were read from the DNA, whereas the V and J calls and clone size are those reported in that table. The table lists nearly 1 million clones, less than 85% of them singletons.

Sequencing input: memory CD4+ T cells sorted from blood. Subset noted: CD45RA-negative fraction. The chain uses TRBV27 and TRBJ2-3, with D unclear. The source is a man younger than 35 in good health. CDR3 amino acids: CASSFGRSTDTQYF. The CDR3, as DNA: TGTGCCAGCAGTTTCGGTCGGAGCACAGATACGCAGTATTTT.